The 21 T cell receptor beta chains below were found in one sample sequenced in a study of shared clonotypes between healthy human individuals. Naive CD8 cells, CD45RO-negative and positively selected for CCR7, excluded terminally differentiated effector memory CD45RA+ cells. TCRdb keeps only in-frame clones here, not all; method: immunoSEQ multiplex PCR. The sample lists about 2.1 million clones, about 92% occurring once. Sequencing was done on a sample of naive CD8+ T cells from PBMCs. The receptor source for this set is a man between 18 and 29 years old in good health. Some clones in this sample may be carry-over from other donors' samples.

CDR3 DNA: TGTGCCACCGAACAGGATTCGAACACCGGGGAGCTGTTTTTT. It codes for CATEQDSNTGELFF. The rearrangement uses TRBV15 and TRBJ2-2; D possibly corresponds to TRBD1 (5 bases). Trimming cost V 8 bases and J 0 bases, with 10 bases left between them. The germline gives CDR1 LNHNV, CDR2 YYDKDF (reference sequence). CDR3 size: 14 residues.

A remark on this clone: Other DNA sequences within the sample encode an identical CDR3. The V call is TRBV9, the J call TRBJ2-7; 8 nucleotides line up with TRBD1. Trimming took 3 bases from V and 0 from J; bases not matched to a gene: 2. CDR3 length: 14 amino acids. Per the germline V gene, CDR1 is SGDLS and CDR2 is YYNGEE. The CDR3 coding sequence is TGTGCCAGCAGCGCGCAGGGGGCCTCCTACGAGCAGTACTTC. Translation gives CASSAQGASYEQYF.

This chain joins TRBV28 and TRBJ1-5, with 7 positions matching TRBD1. The ends lost 5 bases at V and 1 base at J; junction bases unmatched: 5. Germline assignment: CDR1 MDHEN and CDR2 SYDVKM. The CDR3 has 15 residues. The CDR3 spells CASSPTGDSNQPQHF. The DNA of the CDR3 is TGTGCCAGCAGTCCTACAGGGGACAGCAATCAGCCCCAGCATTTT.

V gene TRBV5-1 combines with J gene TRBJ2-1, with a possible D match to TRBD1 (5 bases). This CDR3 is 13 amino acids long. V was trimmed by 1 base and J by 7 bases, leaving 9 bases between them. Looked up from germline, CDR1 is SGHRS and CDR2 is YFSETQ. For the CDR3, the DNA is TGCGCCAGCAGCTTGTCGAAGGGGAATGAGCAGTTCTTC. As protein: CASSLSKGNEQFF.

This clone came up a few times. In the same sample, other DNA sequences code for this CDR3. The DNA for the CDR3 is TGTGCCAGCAGCCCGCCGGGAGGGACTGAAGCTTTCTTT. This translates into CASSPPGGTEAFF. The rearrangement uses TRBV7-9 and TRBJ1-1; D is ambiguous. The ends were cut back, 5 bases at V and 5 bases at J, with 12 bases in the middle. Germline lookup yields CDR1 SEHNR and CDR2 FQNEAQ (reference sequence). The length of the CDR3 is 13 residues.

V is TRBV18 and J is TRBJ2-2; D is ambiguous. This CDR3 has 14 residues. V was trimmed by 0 bases and J by 3 bases, leaving 5 bases between them. CDR1 and CDR2 from the germline V gene are KGHSH and LQKENI. The CDR3, as DNA: TGTGCCAGCTCACCACCGTTCCACACCGGGGAGCTGTTTTTT. Translated, it gives CASSPPFHTGELFF.

Of note for this clone: The sample holds other DNA sequences that translate to the same CDR3. V gene TRBV27 combines with J gene TRBJ2-7, with D tentatively TRBD1 or TRBD2 (5 bases each). The length of the CDR3 is 14 residues. Trimming removed 5 bases from V and 2 bases from J, with 13 bases in between. Germline V lookup: CDR1 MNHEY, CDR2 SMNVEV (reference sequence). CDR3 nucleotide sequence: TGTGCCAGCAGTCCCCGGACGGGACCCTACGAGCAGTACTTC. It codes for CASSPRTGPYEQYF.

The gene calls are TRBV27 and TRBJ2-7; 10 nucleotides agree with TRBD1. V dropped 3 bases and J dropped 2; count of bases not matched to a gene: 4. The CDR3 totals 15 residues. Germline assignment: CDR1 MNHEY and CDR2 SMNVEV (reference sequence). The CDR3 sequence is CASSFSGTGAYEQYF. Here the CDR3 DNA reads TGTGCCAGCAGTTTCTCCGGGACAGGGGCCTACGAGCAGTACTTC.

Turning to this clone: At the DNA level, this CDR3 is encoded by other sequences in the same sample as well. The chain couples TRBV7-9 to TRBJ2-7; TRBD1 matches at 7 bases. With V trimmed by 5 bases and J by 3 bases, 4 bases remained unmatched. Germline-derived CDR1 and CDR2 are SEHNR and FQNEAQ (reference sequence). CDR3 size: 13 residues. CDR3 nucleotides: TGTGCCAGCAGCCCGGGGACAGTCTACGAGCAGTACTTC. This sequence encodes CASSPGTVYEQYF.

The rearrangement links TRBV6-1 to TRBJ2-7; D tentatively reads TRBD1 or TRBD2 (5 bases each). The V gene's germline CDR1 is MNHNS and CDR2 SASEGT. V lost 5 bases, J lost 2 bases, and 13 bases lay in between. The CDR3 runs to 14 residues. DNA of the CDR3: TGTGCCAGCAGTAATCGGGACGGAACCTACGAGCAGTACTTC. Protein sequence: CASSNRDGTYEQYF.

The chain employs TRBV19 and TRBJ1-1, with 10 bases lining up with TRBD1. The germline V gene encodes CDR1 LNHDA and CDR2 SQIVND (reference sequence). Losses at the gene ends were 7 bases for V and 6 bases for J; bases not matched to a gene: 11. The CDR3 is made up of 15 amino acids. The CDR3 DNA follows: TGTGCCAGTAATAAGGGGACAGGGGTGATGGCTGAAGCTTTCTTT. Its translation: CASNKGTGVMAEAFF.

This chain joins TRBV7-2 and TRBJ2-5; D may match TRBD1 or TRBD2 (5 bases each). V was cut by 5 bases and J by 5 bases, with 18 bases left in between. Germline values: CDR1 SGHTA, CDR2 FQGNSA. The CDR3 has 15 residues. CDR3 region: CASSTGDVSWETQYF. As DNA, the CDR3 is TGTGCCAGCAGCACCGGGGACGTTTCTTGGGAGACCCAGTACTTC.

The chain carries TRBV6-1 and TRBJ1-1; a weak D match, TRBD1 (6 bases). The germline CDR1 and CDR2 sequences are MNHNS and SASEGT. The CDR3 spans 13 residues. V lost 8 bases and J 5 bases, leaving 15 bases between the germline ends. The CDR3 sequence is CASDLTGRTEAFF. CDR3 DNA: TGTGCCAGCGACCTAACAGGGCGAACTGAAGCTTTCTTT.

The chain links TRBV6-1 to TRBJ2-6, with unresolved D. The CDR3 contains 11 residues. The germline V gene encodes CDR1 MNHNS and CDR2 SASEGT. The CDR3 here is CAGAGANVLTF. The CDR3 DNA follows: TGTGCGGGCGCTGGGGCCAACGTCCTGACTTTC.

The rearrangement links TRBV27 to TRBJ2-1, with 8 bases lining up with TRBD2. CDR1 and CDR2 from the germline V gene are MNHEY and SMNVEV (reference sequence). This CDR3 contains 16 residues. With 5 bases clipped from V and 4 bases from J, the junction kept 10 bases outside the gene matches. CDR3 sequence: CASSLGSSGIYNEQFF. The CDR3, as DNA: TGTGCCAGCAGTCTGGGGAGTAGCGGGATTTACAATGAGCAGTTCTTC.

The chain couples TRBV6-5 to TRBJ1-2, with D possibly being TRBD1 (6 bases). Germline values: CDR1 MNHEY, CDR2 SVGAGI. V dropped 6 bases and J dropped 6 bases, with 14 bases sitting between them. This CDR3 spans 13 amino acids. The CDR3 coding sequence is TGTGCCAGCAGCCATAGGGGGGGCGATGGCTACACCTTC. Protein: CASSHRGGDGYTF.

V gene TRBV19 combines with J gene TRBJ2-4, with D hard to call. Germline V gene lookup returns CDR1 LNHDA and CDR2 SQIVND (reference sequence). Trimming pared 3 bases from V and 2 bases from J, leaving 11 bases between. The CDR3 has 15 amino acids. CDR3 amino acids: CASSMATPPKNIQYF. The CDR3 DNA reads TGTGCCAGTAGTATGGCGACACCCCCCAAAAACATTCAGTACTTC.

The J gene is TRBJ1-2, the V gene TRBV9; 7 positions match TRBD1. This CDR3 has 13 amino acids. The J segment lost 6 bases and the V segment lost 0 bases, leaving 2 bases of the junction unmatched. The germline V gene has CDR1 SGDLS and CDR2 YYNGEE. The CDR3: CASSVGDSHGYTF. The CDR3 bases are TGTGCCAGCAGCGTAGGGGACAGTCATGGCTACACCTTC.

Details on this clone: The same CDR3 also results from other DNA sequences found in this sample. The chain couples TRBV9 to TRBJ2-7; D is unclear. The CDR3 runs to 14 residues. Germline V lookup: CDR1 SGDLS, CDR2 YYNGEE. The V gene lost 0 bases and the J gene lost 1 base, with 8 bases spanning the gap. The chain's CDR3 is CASSVGASSYEQYF. The CDR3 DNA reads as TGTGCCAGCAGCGTAGGAGCCAGTTCCTACGAGCAGTACTTC.

The CDR3 is CASSQDPGTVYYEQYF. CDR3 in DNA: TGTGCCAGCAGCCAAGACCCAGGGACAGTATACTACGAGCAGTACTTC. V gene TRBV4-2 combines with J gene TRBJ2-7; 7 positions agree with TRBD1. This CDR3 has 16 residues. J was trimmed by 3 bases and V by 0 bases; bases with no gene match: 8. The V gene's germline CDR1 is LGHNA and CDR2 YNFKEQ.

The V gene is TRBV6-6, the J gene TRBJ1-4; D remains ambiguous. The V gene's germline CDR1 is MNHNY and CDR2 SVGAGI (reference sequence). The CDR3 contains 10 residues. Deletions cut 6 bases from V and 5 bases from J, with 1 base between. The CDR3 nucleotides read TGTGCCAGCAGGAATGAAAAACTGTTTTTT. As protein: CASRNEKLFF.